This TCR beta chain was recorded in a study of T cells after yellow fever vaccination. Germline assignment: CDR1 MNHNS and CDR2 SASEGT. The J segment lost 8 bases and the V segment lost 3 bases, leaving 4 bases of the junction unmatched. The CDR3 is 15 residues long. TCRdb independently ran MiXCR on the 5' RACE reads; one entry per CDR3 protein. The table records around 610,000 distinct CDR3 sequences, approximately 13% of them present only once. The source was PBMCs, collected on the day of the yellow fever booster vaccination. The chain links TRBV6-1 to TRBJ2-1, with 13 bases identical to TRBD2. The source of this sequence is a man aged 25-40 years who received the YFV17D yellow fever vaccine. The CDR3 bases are TGTGCCAGCAGTGATGGGACTAGCGGGATCGATGAGCAGTTCTTC. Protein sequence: CASSDGTSGIDEQFF.